The 20 T cell receptor beta chains reported below all come from one sample, sequenced in a study of blood T cell repertoires in COVID-19. Sequencing was performed with immunoSEQ multiplex PCR; in TCRdb, only in-frame clones are kept and a portion is missing. The data show roughly 670,000 clones, 70% to 90% seen once. The source material was peripheral blood. The source is a woman between 18 and 29 years old with acute or convalescent COVID-19.

The chain links TRBV10-2 to TRBJ1-1; unclear D gene. The CDR3 consists of 15 residues. Germline V gene data show CDR1 as WSHSY and CDR2 as SAAADI. Trimming took 3 bases from V and 6 from J, leaving 17 bases between them. CDR3 protein: CASSENLGRAAEAFF. DNA for the CDR3: TGCGCCAGCAGTGAAAACCTGGGGAGGGCTGCTGAAGCTTTCTTT.

This clone was found a few times. This chain uses TRBV6-1 with TRBJ2-2, with D possibly TRBD2 on 5 matching bases. Trimming left V 0 bases short and J 6 bases short, with 14 bases between. Germline assignment: CDR1 MNHNS and CDR2 SASEGT. CDR3 length equals 16 residues. The CDR3 DNA reads as TGTGCCAGCAGTGAAGCGACTGGCCGGGGTTCCGGGGAGCTGTTTTTT. Residues: CASSEATGRGSGELFF.

The gene calls are TRBV10-3 and TRBJ1-2, with TRBD1 identical over 10 bases. V was clipped by 6 bases and J by 2 bases; unmatched bases: 3. The CDR3 contains 14 residues. Germline CDR1 and CDR2: ENHRY and SYGVKD. CDR3 DNA: TGTGCCATCAGCTTGGGACAGGGGAACTATGGCTACACCTTC. As protein: CAISLGQGNYGYTF.

The CDR3, as DNA: TGCGCCAGCAGCTGGACTAGCGGGGAGGGCGGGGAGCTGTTTTTT. Translated, it gives CASSWTSGEGGELFF. The chain joins TRBV5-1 to TRBJ2-2, with 12 bases that match TRBD2. Germline V gene sequence: CDR1 SGHRS, CDR2 YFSETQ. Trimming at V came to 3 bases and at J to 7 bases, leaving 4 bases not matched to a gene. This CDR3 spans 15 amino acids.

This clone was observed a single time. This sequence joins TRBV15 and TRBJ1-5, with 8 bases lining up with TRBD1. The CDR3 covers 15 residues. CDR1 is LNHNV, CDR2 YYDKDF, per germline (reference sequence). The ends lost 1 base at V and 6 bases at J; junction bases unmatched: 5. CDR3 nucleotide sequence: TGTGCCACCAGCAGAGGGGACAGGCGAAGTCAGCCCCAGCATTTT. Translated, it gives CATSRGDRRSQPQHF.

This clone was picked up one time. V gene TRBV25-1 combines with J gene TRBJ1-3, with D uncertain. V was shortened by 4 bases and J by 2 bases, with 9 bases between the two germline ends. This CDR3 is 14 amino acids long. The germline CDR1 and CDR2 sequences are MGHDK and SYGVNS. In DNA, the CDR3 is TGTGCCAGCAGTGTGGCCGGGACTGGAAACACCATATATTTT. Its translation is CASSVAGTGNTIYF.

This chain joins TRBV6-5 and TRBJ2-7; D unclear. The V end was cut by 0 bases, the J end by 5 bases, with 8 bases between. The CDR3 has 13 residues. From germline, CDR1 is MNHEY and CDR2 SVGAGI. CDR3 nucleotide sequence: TGTGCCAGCAGTTACTCGATAGTTGACGAGCAGTACTTC. Its translation: CASSYSIVDEQYF.

The chain carries TRBV19 and TRBJ2-6; no definite D call. Germline V gives CDR1 LNHDA, CDR2 SQIVND (reference sequence). V gave up 3 bases and J gave up 0 bases, with 12 bases separating them. CDR3 length equals 17 residues. CDR3 residues: CASSILAARSGANVLTF. The CDR3 coding sequence is TGTGCCAGTAGTATTTTGGCTGCCCGCTCTGGGGCCAACGTCCTGACTTTC.

This chain links TRBV6-4 with TRBJ1-1, with D uncertain. Germline-derived CDR1 and CDR2 are MRHNA and SNTAGT. CDR3 length equals 16 residues. V lost 4 bases, J lost 5 bases, and 20 bases lay in between. CDR3 in DNA: TGTGCCAGCAGTGTAAGGGTCCCCCCGGGAGAGACTGAAGCTTTCTTT. Translating gives CASSVRVPPGETEAFF.

V usage is TRBV7-2 and J usage is TRBJ1-2; a possible D gene is TRBD1 (5 bases). V dropped 1 base and J dropped 8 bases, with 20 bases sitting between them. CDR1 is SGHTA, CDR2 FQGNSA, per germline. The CDR3 length is 16 residues. CDR3 loop: CASSLEADVGLGGYTF. CDR3 sequence (DNA): TGTGCCAGCAGCTTAGAAGCAGATGTGGGACTCGGGGGCTACACCTTC.

This rearrangement joins TRBV5-6 to TRBJ1-2; D is unresolved. This CDR3 comprises 14 residues. V dropped 0 bases and J dropped 0 bases, with 6 bases sitting between them. Looked up from germline, CDR1 is SGHDT and CDR2 is YYEEEE. The DNA of the CDR3 is TGTGCCAGCAGCTTGGGCGGGACTAACTATGGCTACACCTTC. This encodes CASSLGGTNYGYTF.

The gene calls are TRBV30 and TRBJ2-7; D remains unclear. Germline-derived CDR1 and CDR2 are GTSNPN and SVGIG (reference sequence). CDR3 length: 13 residues. V lost 2 bases to trimming and J lost 7 bases, with 15 bases between them. DNA for the CDR3: TGTGCCTGGAGTCTCCACCCCGACTTTGAGCAGTACTTC. This encodes CAWSLHPDFEQYF.

V and J are TRBV28 and TRBJ1-5, with 8 positions matching TRBD1. This CDR3 has 16 amino acids. Germline V CDR1 and CDR2: MDHEN, SYDVKM. J gave up 2 bases and V 4 bases, and 7 bases lay outside the gene matches. The CDR3 protein is CASSSPGTGGNQPQHF. CDR3 DNA sequence: TGTGCCAGCAGTTCACCCGGGACAGGAGGCAATCAGCCCCAGCATTTT. The full variable domain, rest sourced from reference TRBV28 and TRBJ1-5, is DVKVTQSSRYLVKRTGEKVFLECVQDMDHENMFWYRQDPGLGLRLIYFSYDVKMKEKGDIPEGYSVSREKKERFSLILESASTNQTSMYLCASSSPGTGGNQPQHFGDGTRLSIL.

CDR3 sequence: CASSESRTGGATGYTF. In nucleotides, the CDR3 is TGTGCCAGCAGCGAAAGCCGGACAGGGGGCGCAACTGGCTACACCTTC. The V call is TRBV11-1, the J call TRBJ1-2; 11 bases line up with TRBD1. Germline CDR1 is SGHAT and CDR2 is FQDESV (reference sequence). After removal of 5 bases from V and 7 bases from J, the junction contained 12 bases not matched to a gene. The CDR3 has 16 amino acids.

This chain links TRBV30 with TRBJ1-5; the D gene is possibly TRBD1 (6 bases). Germline CDR1 and CDR2: GTSNPN and SVGIG (reference sequence). Deletions cut 4 bases from V and 0 bases from J, with 10 bases between. The CDR3 spans 14 residues. The DNA of the CDR3 is TGTGCCTGGAATGGGGGCAATAGCAATCAGCCCCAGCATTTT. Translation gives CAWNGGNSNQPQHF.

The chain is built from TRBV7-3 and TRBJ1-2; weak D call: TRBD1 (6 bases). The germline CDR1 and CDR2 sequences are SGHTA and FQGTGA. V gave up 0 bases and J gave up 7 bases, with 9 bases separating them. The CDR3 sequence is 13 residues long. DNA for the CDR3: TGTGCCAGCAGCTTAACGGGACAAATTGGCTACACCTTC. Translated, it gives CASSLTGQIGYTF. Together with reference TRBV7-3 and TRBJ1-2, the CDR3 gives the full variable domain: GAGVSQTPSNKVTEKGKYVELRCDPISGHTALYWYRQSLGQGPEFLIYFQGTGAADDSGLPNDRFFAVRPEGSVSTLKIQRTERGDSAVYLCASSLTGQIGYTFGSGTRLTVV.

The rearrangement links TRBV6-5 to TRBJ2-5; TRBD2 might be the D (7 bases). CDR3 length equals 15 residues. V shed 3 bases and J shed 5 bases, with 16 bases lying between them. Germline CDR1 reads MNHEY; CDR2 reads SVGAGI. The CDR3 loop is CASSYVGGAGETQYF. The CDR3 DNA reads TGTGCCAGCAGTTATGTTGGGGGGGCCGGTGAGACCCAGTACTTC.

The chain employs TRBV9 and TRBJ2-7; 10 nucleotides line up with TRBD1. Germline trimming cut 3 bases from V and 5 bases from J; bases unmatched to any gene: 5. The CDR3 contains 14 residues. Germline loops: CDR1 SGDLS, CDR2 YYNGEE. In nucleotides, the CDR3 is TGTGCCAGCAGCGCCACGACAGGGGGCGACGAGCAGTACTTC. This translates into CASSATTGGDEQYF.

This chain uses TRBV30 with TRBJ1-1; tentatively, D is TRBD1 (5 bases). CDR1 is GTSNPN and CDR2 is SVGIG in the germline V gene (reference sequence). Trimming left V 4 bases short and J 1 base short, with 10 bases between. CDR3 size: 13 residues. The CDR3 nucleotides read TGTGCCTGGAATGGACACACGAACACTGAAGCTTTCTTT. This translates into CAWNGHTNTEAFF.

The CDR3 sequence: CASSQSVNTEAFF. The DNA of the CDR3 is TGTGCCAGCAGTCAATCAGTGAACACTGAAGCTTTCTTT. The gene calls are TRBV12-3 or TRBV12-4 and TRBJ1-1; D remains ambiguous. CDR3 size: 13 residues. Trimming cost V 5 bases and J 0 bases, with 7 bases left between them.